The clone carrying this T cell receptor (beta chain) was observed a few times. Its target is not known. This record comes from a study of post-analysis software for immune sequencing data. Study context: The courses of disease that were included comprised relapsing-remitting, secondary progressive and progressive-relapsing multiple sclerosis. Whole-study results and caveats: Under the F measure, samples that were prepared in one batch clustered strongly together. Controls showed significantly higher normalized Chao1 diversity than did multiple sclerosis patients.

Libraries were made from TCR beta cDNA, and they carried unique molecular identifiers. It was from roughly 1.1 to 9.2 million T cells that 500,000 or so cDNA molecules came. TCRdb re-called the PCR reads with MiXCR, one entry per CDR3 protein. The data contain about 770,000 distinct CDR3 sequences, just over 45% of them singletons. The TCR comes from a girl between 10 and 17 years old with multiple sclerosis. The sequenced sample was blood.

The chain's CDR3 is CSSCVEATDNYEQYF. The CDR3 DNA sequence: TGCAGCTCCTGTGTAGAGGCGACCGATAATTACGAGCAGTACTTC. V usage is TRBV29-1 and J usage is TRBJ2-7; D remains unclear. The CDR3 totals 15 residues. V lost 8 bases and J 4 bases, leaving 24 bases between the germline ends. Germline V gene sequence: CDR1 SQVTM, CDR2 ANQGSEA.